This T cell receptor (beta chain) was recovered during a study of PD-1 blockade in classical Hodgkin lymphoma. Study-level information: Intravenous nivolumab at 3 mg/kg was given to patients every 2 weeks.

Profiled with immunoSEQ multiplex PCR; TCRdb holds only in-frame clones, not every one. The sample carries 45,000 to 50,000 clones, around 80% recorded once. All patients relapsed after autologous stem cell transplantation, and brentuximab vedotin exposure varied. The sequences come from peripheral blood mononuclear cells (PBMCs), collected before the second cycle of nivolumab. This receptor was taken from a human donor with classical Hodgkin lymphoma.

As DNA, the CDR3 is TGTGCCAGCAGTCCCGACGTAGAGAACTATGGCTACACCTTC. Translation: CASSPDVENYGYTF. The rearrangement links TRBV27 to TRBJ1-2; no firm D call. With 5 bases removed from V and 2 bases from J, the gap between germline ends came to 12 bases. Germline V gene data show CDR1 as MNHEY and CDR2 as SMNVEV (reference sequence). There are 14 residues in the CDR3.